The 18 T cell receptor beta chains reported below all come from one sample, sequenced in a study of cytomegalovirus exposure and HLA in healthy donors. The PCR employed 60 Vbeta primers together with 13 Jbeta primers. The table came from immunoSEQ multiplex PCR; TCRdb's copy has only in-frame clones and leaves some out. The table lists roughly 120,000 clones, 75% to 85% of them singletons. Sequenced material: PBMCs. These TCRs come from a male donor in good health and CMV-seronegative.

The CDR3 spells CASSPGQGAYEQYF. The CDR3 DNA reads as TGTGCCAGCAGCCCCGGACAGGGAGCATACGAGCAGTACTTC. The chain combines TRBV5-6 with TRBJ2-7, with TRBD1 identical over 8 bases. CDR1 is SGHDT, CDR2 YYEEEE, per germline. J gave up 4 bases and V 4 bases, and 7 bases lay outside the gene matches. This CDR3 contains 14 residues.

The chain couples TRBV11-1 to TRBJ2-7, with D possibly being TRBD1 (5 bases). CDR1 and CDR2 (germline): SGHAT, FQDESV (reference sequence). The CDR3 has 15 residues. Trimming left V 6 bases short and J 2 bases short, with 17 bases between. CDR3 in DNA: TGTGCCAGCAGTTTGCTAGGGGCCGTCCCCTACGAGCAGTACTTC. It translates to CASSLLGAVPYEQYF.

This rearrangement joins TRBV10-2 to TRBJ1-2; no clear D gene. This CDR3 is built from 15 residues. V lost 4 bases, J lost 4 bases, and 16 bases lay in between. Germline CDR1 and CDR2: WSHSY and SAAADI. CDR3 region: CASSGVGVLGYGYTF. For the CDR3, the DNA is TGCGCCAGCAGTGGGGTCGGGGTATTGGGCTATGGCTACACCTTC.

This clone was observed once. The rearrangement links TRBV28 to TRBJ1-2; 8 bases agree with TRBD1. The CDR3 spans 17 residues. Looked up from germline, CDR1 is MDHEN and CDR2 is SYDVKM. V gave up 0 bases and J gave up 5 bases; unmatched junction bases: 11. The CDR3 here is CASSLCAWTGLSYGYTF. CDR3 DNA sequence: TGTGCCAGCAGTTTATGTGCGTGGACAGGGTTGTCGTATGGCTACACCTTC.

In this sample, this clone turned up a few times. The gene calls are TRBV27 and TRBJ2-1; TRBD1 agrees at 10 bases. From germline, CDR1 is MNHEY and CDR2 SMNVEV (reference sequence). The CDR3 covers 14 residues. Unmatched junction bases numbered 6, after V lost 5 bases and J lost 8 bases. CDR3 sequence reads: CASSRDRGRDEQFF. In DNA, the CDR3 is TGTGCCAGCAGTCGAGACAGGGGGCGGGATGAGCAGTTCTTC.

The table lists this clone with a count of one. This chain uses TRBV30 with TRBJ1-2, with TRBD1 matching over 7 bases. Trimming took 3 bases from V and 4 from J; bases not matched to a gene: 5. This CDR3 is built from 13 residues. Per germline, CDR1 GTSNPN and CDR2 SVGIG (reference sequence). CDR3 in DNA: TGTGCCTGGAGCCTAGGGACAGTCTATGGCTACACCTTC. The encoded protein is CAWSLGTVYGYTF.

J is TRBJ2-2 and V is TRBV18; TRBD1 aligns across 9 bases. Germline trimming cut 3 bases from V and 5 bases from J; bases unmatched to any gene: 7. Germline CDR1 is KGHSH and CDR2 is LQKENI. The CDR3 loop spans 16 amino acids. This chain's CDR3 is CASSPIQGAETGELFF. For the CDR3, the DNA is TGTGCCAGCTCACCTATACAGGGGGCGGAAACCGGGGAGCTGTTTTTT. Using reference TRBV18 and TRBJ2-2 for the parts outside the CDR3, the full variable domain is NAGVMQNPRHLVRRRGQEARLRCSPMKGHSHVYWYRQLPEEGLKFMVYLQKENIIDESGMPKERFSAEFPKEGPSILRIQQVVRGDSAAYFCASSPIQGAETGELFFGEGSRLTVL.

V gene TRBV5-1 combines with J gene TRBJ2-3; TRBD1 is a possible D gene (6 bases). CDR1 SGHRS and CDR2 YFSETQ come from the germline V gene. Trimming cost V 3 bases and J 0 bases, with 17 bases left between them. The CDR3 sequence is 17 residues long. The CDR3 protein is CASSWTAGTTSTDTQYF. CDR3 nucleotides: TGCGCCAGCAGCTGGACAGCAGGGACCACTAGCACAGATACGCAGTATTTT.

The gene calls are TRBV6-5 and TRBJ1-5; 7 bases match TRBD1. Trimming cost V 5 bases and J 5 bases; bases outside gene matches: 6. CDR1 is MNHEY, CDR2 SVGAGI, per germline. This CDR3 spans 14 amino acids. This CDR3 reads CASSKQGRDQPQHF. The CDR3 DNA follows: TGTGCCAGCAGTAAACAGGGGAGAGATCAGCCCCAGCATTTT.

The chain combines TRBV6-5 with TRBJ2-2; TRBD1 might be the D (5 bases). The V end lost 6 bases, the J end lost 0 bases, and 11 bases lay between the germline ends. This CDR3 has 15 amino acids. The germline gives CDR1 MNHEY, CDR2 SVGAGI. CDR3 DNA: TGTGCCAGCAGCCGACAGCGAGCGAACACCGGGGAGCTGTTTTTT. Translated, it gives CASSRQRANTGELFF.

The chain couples TRBV5-6 to TRBJ2-1; 8 nucleotides match TRBD2. The CDR3 spans 18 residues. Germline CDR1 is SGHDT and CDR2 is YYEEEE. V gave up 6 bases and J gave up 2 bases; unmatched junction bases: 16. The CDR3 DNA sequence: TGTGCCAGCACCCGGGGGGCGGGGGGCAATTCCGCCTACAATGAGCAGTTCTTC. As protein: CASTRGAGGNSAYNEQFF.

The rearrangement joins TRBV5-5 to TRBJ2-6; D not resolved. Per the germline V gene, CDR1 is SGHKS and CDR2 is YYEKEE (reference sequence). The CDR3 sequence is 13 residues long. V gave up 3 bases and J gave up 2 bases, with 3 bases separating them. The CDR3 sequence is CASSSPGANVLTF. In DNA form, the CDR3 reads TGTGCCAGCAGCTCTCCTGGGGCCAACGTCCTGACTTTC.

This chain connects TRBV30 to TRBJ2-7, with a tentative D call TRBD2 (5 bases). This CDR3 comprises 14 residues. Germline CDR1 reads GTSNPN; CDR2 reads SVGIG (reference sequence). V was clipped by 3 bases and J by 0 bases, with 12 bases between them. CDR3 in amino acids: CAWSRGGSSYEQYF. The DNA of the CDR3 is TGTGCCTGGAGCCGGGGTGGCAGCTCCTACGAGCAGTACTTC.

The chain combines TRBV5-5 with TRBJ1-1, with 7 nucleotides matching TRBD1. Germline CDR1 reads SGHKS; CDR2 reads YYEKEE (reference sequence). CDR3 size: 17 residues. J lost 0 bases, V lost 4 bases, and 12 bases had no gene match. The CDR3 reads CASSRTGTDSMNTEAFF. DNA for the CDR3: TGTGCCAGCAGCAGAACCGGGACAGACAGTATGAACACTGAAGCTTTCTTT.

The chain employs TRBV6-6 and TRBJ1-6; 9 bases map to TRBD1. Trimming took 6 bases from V and 7 from J; bases not matched to a gene: 4. In germline, CDR1 is MNHNY, CDR2 SVGAGI (reference sequence). The CDR3 consists of 14 residues. The CDR3: CASSGQGLNSPLHF. The DNA for the CDR3 is TGTGCCAGCAGCGGACAGGGGCTAAATTCACCCCTCCACTTT.

The CDR3, as DNA: TGTGCCAGCAGCTTAGGACGGGGGGCGCGGAGGGGCACTGAAGCTTTCTTT. Its protein is CASSLGRGARRGTEAFF. V is TRBV7-2 and J is TRBJ1-1, with D perhaps matching TRBD1 (6 bases). From germline, CDR1 is SGHTA and CDR2 FQGNSA. The CDR3 runs to 17 residues. V lost 1 base and J lost 4, with 19 bases in between.

This clone was picked up one time. This chain connects TRBV28 to TRBJ2-3, with 8 bases identical to TRBD2. V dropped 2 bases and J dropped 1; count of bases not matched to a gene: 14. The germline CDR1 and CDR2 sequences are MDHEN and SYDVKM. The CDR3 has 19 residues. CDR3 sequence reads: CASSLQAIGAGGGTDTQYF. CDR3 in DNA: TGTGCCAGCAGTTTACAGGCCATCGGTGCGGGGGGCGGCACAGATACGCAGTATTTT.

This chain connects TRBV5-1 to TRBJ2-3; 10 bases are shared with TRBD2. V was pared by 2 bases and J by 6 bases, with 12 bases of the junction left unmatched. Germline V CDR1 and CDR2: SGHRS, YFSETQ. This CDR3 region has 17 residues. The CDR3 DNA reads as TGCGCCAGCAGCTTCAGTGGCGTAGCGGGAGGACCCGATACGCAGTATTTT. It encodes CASSFSGVAGGPDTQYF.